Shown below are 10 T cell receptor beta chains from a single sample sequenced in a study of spatial heterogeneity in lung cancer. Documented time point: sample taken at primary tumor resection. Frozen PBMC, nontumor lung or tumor provided whole RNA, which was sequenced unsorted. TCRdb redid the calling of the 5' RACE reads with MiXCR, one entry per CDR3 protein. The table lists 75,000 to 85,000 distinct CDR3 sequences, roughly a fifth of them singletons. Sequenced here: PBMCs, sampled at surgery. The receptors stem from a male donor with early-stage non-small cell lung cancer.

The sample holds a few counts of this clonotype. The chain couples TRBV7-9 to TRBJ2-1; 9 positions match TRBD1. There are 16 residues in the CDR3. With 5 bases clipped from V and 1 base from J, the junction kept 6 bases outside the gene matches. Germline V gene data show CDR1 as SEHNR and CDR2 as FQNEAQ (reference sequence). In DNA form, the CDR3 reads TGTGCCAGCAGCCCCGGCGACAGGGGGTCCTACAATGAGCAGTTCTTC. It encodes CASSPGDRGSYNEQFF.

This clonotype has only a few counts. The CDR3 sequence is CASSLGGQGQFF. The CDR3, as DNA: TGTGCCAGCAGTTTAGGGGGCCAGGGGCAGTTCTTC. The gene calls are TRBV12-3 or TRBV12-4 and TRBJ2-1, with a weak D call TRBD1 (5 bases). The V end lost 1 base, the J end lost 12 bases, and 10 bases lay between the germline ends. The CDR3 contains 12 residues.

This clonotype was observed a few times. The J gene is TRBJ2-1, the V gene TRBV5-6; the match to TRBD2 covers 12 bases. The V gene end was trimmed by 4 bases and the J gene end by 5 bases; junction bases not matched to a gene: 4. Germline V lookup: CDR1 SGHDT, CDR2 YYEEEE. The CDR3 is made up of 15 amino acids. CDR3 sequence: CASSLGLAGNNEQFF. In DNA, the CDR3 is TGTGCCAGCAGCCTAGGACTAGCGGGGAACAATGAGCAGTTCTTC.

This clonotype has only a few counts. V gene TRBV6-2 or TRBV6-3 combines with J gene TRBJ1-1; D is unclear. The CDR3 consists of 13 residues. Between the trimmed V and J ends, which lost 2 bases and 2 bases, there was a span of 6 bases. Per the germline V gene, CDR1 is MNHEY and CDR2 is SVGEGT. CDR3 in DNA: TGTGCCAGCAGTTACCTTGCTAACACTGAAGCTTTCTTT. Residues: CASSYLANTEAFF.

The DNA of the CDR3 is TGTGCCACCAGGAGGGACAGGAGTAACACCGGGGAGCTGTTTTTT. Residues: CATRRDRSNTGELFF. This chain links TRBV24-1 with TRBJ2-2, with TRBD1 matching 8 bases. V shed 7 bases, J shed 2 bases, and the junction held 5 bases outside the gene matches. This CDR3 has 15 residues. From germline, CDR1 is KGHDR and CDR2 SFDVKD.

This clonotype has just a few counts. The V call is TRBV27, the J call TRBJ1-6; D remains unclear. Germline V gene data show CDR1 as MNHEY and CDR2 as SMNVEV (reference sequence). The CDR3 contains 14 residues. Trimming removed 1 base at V and 5 bases at J, with 6 bases between. Here the CDR3 DNA reads TGTGCCAGCAGTTTATTACTGGATAATTCACCCCTCCACTTT. Translation gives CASSLLLDNSPLHF.

This clonotype was observed a few times. The chain carries TRBV7-2 and TRBJ2-5; D is possibly TRBD1 (6 bases). In germline, CDR1 is SGHTA, CDR2 FQGNSA. The CDR3 contains 16 residues. V was trimmed by 3 bases and J by 5 bases, leaving 19 bases between them. CDR3 DNA: TGTGCCAGCAGCTTTGGCCCTCAGGGGATGTTTGAGACCCAGTACTTC. Translation: CASSFGPQGMFETQYF.

This clonotype was picked up a small number of times. The genes are TRBV4-1 and TRBJ1-5, with 7 bases matching TRBD1. The ends lost 4 bases at V and 0 bases at J; junction bases unmatched: 3. CDR3 size: 15 residues. Per germline, CDR1 MGHRA and CDR2 YSYEKL. CDR3 nucleotide sequence: TGCGCCAGCAGCCCGGGACAGTATAGCAATCAGCCCCAGCATTTT. It codes for CASSPGQYSNQPQHF.

In this sample, this clonotype turned up many times. The chain has TRBV29-1 and TRBJ1-6; D is perhaps TRBD1 (6 bases). V was shortened by 6 bases and J by 3 bases, with 9 bases between the two germline ends. Per germline, CDR1 SQVTM and CDR2 ANQGSEA. CDR3 length equals 13 residues. CDR3 sequence: CSVLTGYNSPLHF. The CDR3 bases are TGCAGCGTCCTGACAGGCTATAATTCACCCCTCCACTTT.

The V call is TRBV7-9, the J call TRBJ2-1, with D perhaps TRBD1 (6 bases). The V end lost 7 bases, the J end lost 9 bases, and 19 bases lay between the germline ends. The CDR3 runs 14 residues. Per germline, CDR1 SEHNR and CDR2 FQNEAQ (reference sequence). CDR3 sequence: CASNRSDRSGEQFF. DNA for the CDR3: TGTGCCAGCAACCGATCCGACAGGTCGGGTGAGCAGTTCTTC.